The TCR beta chain under discussion was sequenced for a study of PD-1 blockade in classical Hodgkin lymphoma. Brentuximab vedotin exposure varied among the patients, all of whom had relapsed after autologous stem cell transplantation. Patients' outcomes at their best amounted to complete response, partial response or progressive disease. Profiled with immunoSEQ multiplex PCR; TCRdb holds only in-frame clones, not every one. The repertoire holds 90,000 to 100,000 clones, with more than 80% as singletons. This clone was found once. Its antigen is unidentified. CDR3 length: 15 residues. Germline V gives CDR1 SGHTA, CDR2 FQGNSA. Between the trimmed V and J ends, which lost 1 base and 0 bases, there was a span of 4 bases. Notes on the study in general: Prior to therapy, complete responders displayed diversity much like that of newly diagnosed patients. Patients who initiated nivolumab within 1 year of ASCT were excluded. What drove the repertoire differences, possibly disease activity or prior therapy, has not been defined.

This sample comprised peripheral blood mononuclear cells (PBMCs), obtained before the second cycle of nivolumab. The chain employs TRBV7-2 and TRBJ2-6; D gene unclear. The clonotype comes from a human donor with classical Hodgkin lymphoma. CDR3 nucleotide sequence: TGTGCCAGCAGCTTAGAGCACTCTGGGGCCAACGTCCTGACTTTC. Encoded protein: CASSLEHSGANVLTF.